The 25 T cell receptor beta chains listed next were all sequenced from one sample in a study of shared clonotypes between healthy human individuals. Data came from immunoSEQ multiplex PCR; TCRdb stores just in-frame clones and leaves some out. The table shows roughly 2 million clones, with around 95% occurring only once. The material sequenced was naive CD4+ T cells sorted from blood. Subset denoted: CD45RA+ positively selected. The receptors were sampled from a man aged 18 to 29 in good health.

This chain joins TRBV6-4 and TRBJ2-3, with D unclear. With 0 bases removed from V and 8 bases from J, the gap between germline ends came to 6 bases. Germline V gene sequence: CDR1 MRHNA, CDR2 SNTAGT. The CDR3 is 12 amino acids. The CDR3 region is CASSDSVGTQYF. CDR3 in DNA: TGTGCCAGCAGTGACTCGGTCGGTACGCAGTATTTT.

The CDR3 spells CSVVPIPGISGTDTQYF. The CDR3 bases are TGCAGCGTTGTACCAATACCGGGCATTTCAGGCACAGATACGCAGTATTTT. The chain combines TRBV29-1 with TRBJ2-3; D is undetermined. The CDR3 covers 17 residues. Germline CDR1 and CDR2: SQVTM and ANQGSEA. V was shortened by 4 bases and J by 1 base, with 21 bases between the two germline ends.

This clone was picked up one time. V usage is TRBV5-6 and J usage is TRBJ2-3; D is perhaps TRBD1 (5 bases). The CDR3 loop spans 12 amino acids. CDR1 SGHDT and CDR2 YYEEEE come from the germline V gene. Trimming cost V 4 bases and J 7 bases, with 10 bases left between them. The DNA of the CDR3 is TGTGCCAGCAGCGGGCAGGGAAATACGCAGTATTTT. Translation gives CASSGQGNTQYF.

The J gene is TRBJ2-7, the V gene TRBV6-6; D possibly corresponds to TRBD1 (5 bases). The V and J ends lost 8 bases and 2 bases respectively, with 16 bases between them. The V gene's germline CDR1 is MNHNY and CDR2 SVGAGI (reference sequence). This CDR3 spans 14 amino acids. CDR3 nucleotides: TGTGCCAGCGTAGGGGTTAGCTTTACCTACGAGCAGTACTTC. Amino acid sequence: CASVGVSFTYEQYF.

The genes are TRBV10-3 and TRBJ2-7; 7 bases map to TRBD2. Unmatched junction bases numbered 8, after V lost 0 bases and J lost 6 bases. The CDR3 runs 15 residues. The germline V gene encodes CDR1 ENHRY and CDR2 SYGVKD. As DNA, the CDR3 is TGTGCCATCAGTGAGTCGGGCGGGAGTCGAATCGAGCAGTACTTC. Its translation: CAISESGGSRIEQYF.

V and J are TRBV19 and TRBJ2-5, with D uncertain. The CDR3 runs to 13 residues. Germline CDR1 is LNHDA and CDR2 is SQIVND (reference sequence). V lost 1 base, J lost 3 bases, and 6 bases lay in between. CDR3 sequence: CASSIGTEETQYF. CDR3 nucleotides: TGTGCCAGTAGTATAGGCACGGAAGAGACCCAGTACTTC.

The rearrangement links TRBV2 to TRBJ2-7, with 11 bases identical to TRBD1. In germline, CDR1 is SNHLY, CDR2 FYNNEI. V dropped 4 bases and J dropped 4; count of bases not matched to a gene: 3. This CDR3 region has 14 residues. The CDR3 DNA follows: TGTGCCAGCAGTGTAGGGACAGGGGGGTACGAGCAGTACTTC. This sequence encodes CASSVGTGGYEQYF.

A word on this clone: The junction departs from the called germline gene at one end, perhaps through a read error. The chain carries TRBV7-8 and TRBJ2-3, with TRBD2 matching 9 bases. The CDR3 sequence is 14 residues long. Per germline, CDR1 SGHVS and CDR2 FQNEAQ. CDR3 sequence reads: CATSGRTSTDTQYF. CDR3 coding DNA: TGTGCCACCAGCGGGAGGACTAGCACAGATACGCAGTATTTT.

The chain combines TRBV11-2 with TRBJ2-1; TRBD1 matches at 7 bases. The CDR3 loop spans 16 amino acids. Germline trimming cut 1 base from V and 2 bases from J; bases unmatched to any gene: 5. Germline V lookup: CDR1 SGHAT, CDR2 FQNNGV. CDR3 DNA sequence: TGTGCCAGCAGCTTAGTACAGGGGTTTCCCTACAATGAGCAGTTCTTC. Translated, it gives CASSLVQGFPYNEQFF.

This chain uses TRBV2 with TRBJ2-1, with 7 bases that match TRBD2. After removal of 6 bases from V and 1 base from J, the junction contained 6 bases not matched to a gene. This CDR3 has 15 residues. Germline V gives CDR1 SNHLY, CDR2 FYNNEI. The CDR3 sequence: CASRLAGGSYNEQFF. CDR3 DNA: TGTGCCAGCAGATTAGCGGGCGGATCCTACAATGAGCAGTTCTTC.

The chain uses TRBV6-1 and TRBJ1-1; 8 nucleotides match TRBD1. V lost 2 bases to trimming and J lost 4 bases; unmatched junction nucleotides: 12. Germline V CDR1 and CDR2: MNHNS, SASEGT. The CDR3 totals 17 residues. The CDR3 coding sequence is TGTGCCAGCAGTGAATCGGGCAGGGGGCTAGGGTTCACTGAAGCTTTCTTT. Its translation is CASSESGRGLGFTEAFF.

This clone has a single count. J is TRBJ2-7 and V is TRBV5-1; D ambiguous. The CDR3 length is 16 residues. V was clipped by 4 bases and J by 4 bases, with 21 bases between them. Per the germline V gene, CDR1 is SGHRS and CDR2 is YFSETQ. The CDR3 DNA is TGCGCCAGCAGCCCCGATTGGCCTACCAAGGTGTACGAGCAGTACTTC. Translated, it gives CASSPDWPTKVYEQYF.

The rearrangement links TRBV9 to TRBJ1-6; 8 nucleotides line up with TRBD1. Trimming at V came to 6 bases and at J to 10 bases, leaving 9 bases not matched to a gene. Germline values: CDR1 SGDLS, CDR2 YYNGEE. The CDR3 sequence is 14 residues long. This chain's CDR3 is CASTSDRVGSPLHF. As DNA, the CDR3 is TGTGCCAGCACATCGGACAGGGTTGGATCACCCCTCCACTTT.

This clone turned up a few times. The sample carries other DNA sequences with the same CDR3. The chain joins TRBV5-1 to TRBJ1-5; 7 nucleotides agree with TRBD1. Unmatched junction bases numbered 2, after V lost 3 bases and J lost 2 bases. CDR1 SGHRS and CDR2 YFSETQ come from the germline V gene. CDR3 length equals 14 residues. The chain's CDR3 is CASSSGQGNQPQHF. CDR3 nucleotides: TGCGCCAGCAGCTCCGGACAGGGCAATCAGCCCCAGCATTTT. Full variable domain (remainder filled in from reference TRBV5-1 and TRBJ1-5): KAGVTQTPRYLIKTRGQQVTLSCSPISGHRSVSWYQQTPGQGLQFLFEYFSETQRNKGNFPGRFSGRQFSNSRSEMNVSTLELGDSALYLCASSSGQGNQPQHFGDGTRLSIL.

V gene TRBV11-3 combines with J gene TRBJ2-1; 8 bases agree with TRBD1. V lost 5 bases and J lost 8; bases outside the gene matches: 8. This CDR3 comprises 14 residues. Germline-derived CDR1 and CDR2 are SGHNT and YENEEA. CDR3: CASSLGQAGDEQFF. CDR3 coding DNA: TGTGCCAGCAGCCTGGGACAGGCAGGGGATGAGCAGTTCTTC. The variable domain in full, with the rest retrieved from reference TRBV11-3 and TRBJ2-1, is EAGVVQSPRYKIIEKKQPVAFWCNPISGHNTLYWYLQNLGQGPELLIRYENEEAVDDSQLPKDRFSAERLKGVDSTLKIQPAELGDSAVYLCASSLGQAGDEQFFGPGTRLTVL.

V is TRBV28 and J is TRBJ2-5, with 7 bases lining up with TRBD1. This CDR3 is built from 15 residues. CDR1 MDHEN and CDR2 SYDVKM come from the germline V gene. Losses at the gene ends were 8 bases for V and 1 base for J; bases not matched to a gene: 10. This chain's CDR3 is CASGRQGSLQETQYF. The CDR3 region has the DNA TGTGCCAGCGGTAGACAGGGAAGCCTCCAAGAGACCCAGTACTTC.

The V call is TRBV6-5, the J call TRBJ2-4, with unresolved D. Germline V lookup: CDR1 MNHEY, CDR2 SVGAGI. Between the trimmed V and J ends, which lost 4 bases and 3 bases, there was a span of 4 bases. The CDR3 consists of 12 residues. The CDR3 sequence: CASSSGKNIQYF. CDR3 nucleotides: TGTGCCAGCAGTTCCGGCAAAAACATTCAGTACTTC.

The chain has TRBV30 and TRBJ2-6, with unresolved D. This CDR3 has 14 residues. V was pared by 1 base and J by 2 bases, with 6 bases between. Germline V CDR1 and CDR2: GTSNPN, SVGIG (reference sequence). The CDR3: CAWSAHAGANVLTF. The CDR3 DNA is TGTGCCTGGAGTGCCCACGCTGGGGCCAACGTCCTGACTTTC.

The V call is TRBV30, the J call TRBJ1-2; D is possibly TRBD1 (5 bases). CDR1 and CDR2 from the germline V gene are GTSNPN and SVGIG (reference sequence). This CDR3 is built from 12 residues. Trimming left V 8 bases short and J 6 bases short, with 16 bases between. CDR3 sequence: CARTRGINGYTF. CDR3 in DNA: TGTGCCCGTACCCGGGGCATCAATGGCTACACCTTC.

The chain carries TRBV7-6 and TRBJ2-5, with D unclear. CDR3 length equals 13 residues. With 5 bases removed from V and 5 bases from J, the gap between germline ends came to 12 bases. Germline CDR1 SGHVS, CDR2 FNYEAQ. The CDR3 nucleotides read TGTGCCAGCAGCCAAAACCTCGGCGAGACCCAGTACTTC. Protein sequence: CASSQNLGETQYF.

The chain links TRBV5-1 to TRBJ2-1; no clear D. V shed 0 bases and J shed 7 bases, with 14 bases lying between them. CDR1 is SGHRS, CDR2 YFSETQ, per germline. This CDR3 is built from 15 residues. The CDR3, as DNA: TGCGCCAGCAGCTTGGAGGGTAGTCTGTGGAATGAGCAGTTCTTC. Amino acid sequence: CASSLEGSLWNEQFF.

The chain is built from TRBV30 and TRBJ1-1, with 8 bases lining up with TRBD1. Trimming cost V 3 bases and J 4 bases; bases outside gene matches: 4. This CDR3 contains 13 residues. Germline lookup yields CDR1 GTSNPN and CDR2 SVGIG (reference sequence). The CDR3: CAWSQGATTEAFF. The DNA of the CDR3 is TGTGCCTGGAGCCAGGGGGCGACCACTGAAGCTTTCTTT.

The rearrangement uses TRBV7-2 and TRBJ2-7; the match to TRBD2 covers 7 bases. The CDR3 is 16 residues long. V dropped 1 base and J dropped 1; count of bases not matched to a gene: 7. CDR1 and CDR2 from the germline V gene are SGHTA and FQGNSA. The CDR3 bases are TGTGCCAGCAGCTTAGTCGGCGGGAGTAAATCCTACGAGCAGTACTTC. Its translation is CASSLVGGSKSYEQYF.

The chain is built from TRBV11-2 and TRBJ2-5; D is undetermined. Matching the DNA end better, TRBJ2-7 makes the J call doubtful. This CDR3 spans 13 amino acids. Germline loops: CDR1 SGHAT, CDR2 FQNNGV. CDR3 nucleotides: TGTGCCAGCAGCTTGCAGTTCGGCTACGAGCAGTACTTC. It codes for CASSLQFGYEQYF.

For this clone: A much more abundant neighbour one base away suggests this may be a read error. This same CDR3 is encoded by further DNA sequences in the sample. The J gene is TRBJ1-5, the V gene TRBV11-2; no clear D. Germline V gene data show CDR1 as SGHAT and CDR2 as FQNNGV. The V and J ends lost 0 bases and 1 base respectively, with 1 base between them. The CDR3 is 13 amino acids. CDR3 in amino acids: CASSLDSNQPQHF. The CDR3 nucleotides read TGTGCCAGCAGCTTAGACAGCAATCAGCCCCAGCATTTT.